A single sample is the source of the 5 T cell receptor beta chains below, sequenced in a study of beta chain features in type 1 diabetes. Every bit of the isolated RNA underwent reverse transcription, so sequencing read expressed TCRB transcripts. Sequencing was performed with immunoSEQ multiplex PCR; in TCRdb, only in-frame clones are kept and a portion is missing. Of under 300,000 clones listed, around 22% are singletons. These receptors have no identified antigens. Study-wide results and limits: Among all four CD4+ subsets, Type 1 diabetes patients had TCRB CDR3s that were moderately but significantly shorter.

Sequencing was performed on naive CD4+ T cells from blood. These receptor sequences come from a woman in her twenties or thirties with type 1 diabetes.

This chain joins TRBV29-1 and TRBJ2-1; 10 bases map to TRBD2. The CDR3 is 15 residues long. The J segment lost 5 bases and the V segment lost 4 bases, leaving 8 bases of the junction unmatched. Germline values: CDR1 SQVTM, CDR2 ANQGSEA. CDR3 sequence (DNA): TGCAGCGTTGGAACCGGGACTAGCGATAACAATGAGCAGTTCTTC. Encoded protein: CSVGTGTSDNNEQFF.

The chain recombines TRBV7-3 with TRBJ1-1; 7 nucleotides match TRBD1. This CDR3 spans 15 amino acids. V gave up 5 bases and J gave up 0 bases; unmatched junction bases: 6. Germline CDR1 and CDR2: SGHTA and FQGTGA. The CDR3 here is CASSPTGTVNTEAFF. The CDR3 coding sequence is TGTGCCAGCAGCCCCACCGGGACAGTGAACACTGAAGCTTTCTTT. Full variable domain (outside the CDR3, taken from reference TRBV7-3 and TRBJ1-1): GAGVSQTPSNKVTEKGKYVELRCDPISGHTALYWYRQSLGQGPEFLIYFQGTGAADDSGLPNDRFFAVRPEGSVSTLKIQRTERGDSAVYLCASSPTGTVNTEAFFGQGTRLTVV.

This chain links TRBV2 with TRBJ2-7; 9 nucleotides align to TRBD1. V lost 4 bases and J lost 5; bases outside the gene matches: 9. CDR1 and CDR2 from the germline V gene are SNHLY and FYNNEI. This CDR3 is 15 amino acids long. CDR3 loop: CASSARGQGIHEQYF. In nucleotides, the CDR3 is TGTGCCAGCAGTGCCCGGGGACAGGGTATCCACGAGCAGTACTTC.

V gene TRBV6-5 combines with J gene TRBJ2-1, with 8 bases identical to TRBD1. Trimming at V came to 2 bases and at J to 6 bases, leaving 6 bases not matched to a gene. The CDR3 length is 15 residues. Germline CDR1 is MNHEY and CDR2 is SVGAGI. The CDR3 loop is CASSYQPGTGNEQFF. The DNA for the CDR3 is TGTGCCAGCAGTTACCAACCCGGGACAGGCAATGAGCAGTTCTTC.

This clone was seen more than once but under ten times. This chain connects TRBV4-2 to TRBJ2-3, with D tentatively TRBD1 (6 bases). Germline-derived CDR1 and CDR2 are LGHNA and YNFKEQ. The CDR3 has 14 amino acids. The V end was cut by 5 bases, the J end by 6 bases, with 15 bases between. The chain's CDR3 is CASSYRESGDTQYF. The DNA of the CDR3 is TGTGCCAGCAGCTACAGGGAAAGTGGGGATACGCAGTATTTT.